One T cell receptor beta chain is described in this entry. Germline is not matched at one junction end, which may reflect a read error. Multiple V-beta primers and a C-beta primer amplified TCRB from RNA. From the multiplex PCR reads, TCRdb called clonotypes with MiXCR, one entry per CDR3 protein. Among some 10,000 distinct CDR3 sequences listed, around two thirds were seen once. The record originates from a study of tumor-infiltrating lymphocytes in glioblastoma multiforme. Germline CDR1 PRHDT, CDR2 FYEKMQ (reference sequence). This CDR3 region has 14 residues. This receptor was obtained from a male donor with glioblastoma. This rearrangement joins TRBV13 to TRBJ2-7; D gene unclear. Sample: brain tumor tissue. The CDR3 sequence is CASSSGPSSYEKYF. The CDR3 bases are TGTGCCAGCAGCTCGGGTCCCAGTAGCTACGAGAAGTACTTC.